One and the same sample provided the 10 T cell receptor beta chains below, sequenced in a study of identifying expanded T cells in peripheral blood. Using immunoSEQ multiplex PCR, the repertoire was profiled, and TCRdb retains in-frame clones only, with some absent. Counted here are about 52,000 clones, approximately 79% occurring once; the ten biggest clones make up 12% to 15%. Sequencing used blood. Every receptor here comes from a person aged 18 to 75 in good health.

This sequence joins TRBV7-6 and TRBJ2-3; D uncertain. From germline, CDR1 is SGHVS and CDR2 FNYEAQ. V was clipped by 5 bases and J by 2 bases, with 2 bases between them. There are 11 residues in the CDR3. The CDR3: CASSLTDTQYF. Written as DNA, the CDR3 is TGTGCCAGCAGCCTCACAGATACGCAGTATTTT.

This clone has just one count. This rearrangement joins TRBV27 to TRBJ2-5; D is unclear. V was cut by 8 bases and J by 2 bases, with 12 bases left in between. The CDR3 is made up of 13 amino acids. CDR1 and CDR2 (germline): MNHEY, SMNVEV (reference sequence). The CDR3 region has the DNA TGTGCCAGCCGATCACACAATCAAGAGACCCAGTACTTC. It encodes CASRSHNQETQYF.

The chain combines TRBV4-2 with TRBJ2-2, with D possibly TRBD2 on 6 matching bases. The germline CDR1 and CDR2 sequences are LGHNA and YNFKEQ. Trimming shortened V by 0 bases and J by 5 bases, and 13 bases separated the two germline ends. The CDR3 runs 16 residues. CDR3 bases: TGTGCCAGCAGCCAAGATCAGGGTAGCGGTACCGGGGAGCTGTTTTTT. It codes for CASSQDQGSGTGELFF.

The chain carries TRBV11-1 and TRBJ2-2; perhaps TRBD2 as D (6 bases). V gave up 8 bases and J gave up 6 bases, with 16 bases separating them. CDR1 and CDR2 (germline): SGHAT, FQDESV (reference sequence). This CDR3 has 14 residues. Here the CDR3 DNA reads TGTGCCAGCCGGTGGGCTAGCGTGGCCGGGGAGCTGTTTTTT. Translated: CASRWASVAGELFF.

Written as DNA, the CDR3 is TGCGCCAGCAGCCAAGAAGGGCTAGCGGGGAGCACCGGGGAGCTGTTTTTT. This gives the protein CASSQEGLAGSTGELFF. J is TRBJ2-2 and V is TRBV4-1; 9 bases map to TRBD2. Germline trimming cut 0 bases from V and 4 bases from J; bases unmatched to any gene: 6. Germline CDR1 and CDR2: MGHRA and YSYEKL. The CDR3 has 17 residues.

The chain uses TRBV4-2 and TRBJ2-1, with 7 bases fitting TRBD1. The CDR3 is made up of 13 amino acids. The germline CDR1 and CDR2 sequences are LGHNA and YNFKEQ. The V segment lost 2 bases and the J segment 7 bases; nucleotides outside the gene matches: 2. Here the CDR3 reads CASSQQQGNEQFF. The CDR3 region has the DNA TGTGCCAGCAGCCAACAACAGGGGAATGAGCAGTTCTTC.

The CDR3 nucleotides read TGCGCCAGCAGCCAAGAATGGCGGCACTACAATGAGCAGTTCTTC. It is translated as CASSQEWRHYNEQFF. The chain employs TRBV4-3 and TRBJ2-1, with D uncertain. V was clipped by 0 bases and J by 3 bases, with 9 bases between them. The CDR3 loop spans 15 amino acids. The germline gives CDR1 LGHNA, CDR2 YSLEER.

The count of this clone is one. The rearrangement links TRBV21-1 to TRBJ2-1; the table's TRBD2 call for D was not verified on the DNA. TRBV21-1 is shown as a pseudogene. The CDR3 runs to 14 residues. The CDR3 DNA reads as TGTGCCAGCAACGCGGAGACGGGTTCCGATGAGCAGTTCTTC. It encodes CASNAETGSDEQFF.

The V gene is TRBV4-1, the J gene TRBJ1-5, with 9 bases lining up with TRBD1. The CDR3 is 16 amino acids. CDR1 MGHRA and CDR2 YSYEKL come from the germline V gene. V lost 1 base, J lost 3 bases, and 4 bases stayed unmatched. The CDR3 DNA reads TGCGCCAGCAGCCAAGCCGGGACAGGGATCAATCAGCCCCAGCATTTT. This sequence encodes CASSQAGTGINQPQHF.

The chain has TRBV5-4 and TRBJ1-2, with D possibly TRBD1 on 6 matching bases. Germline V gives CDR1 SGHNT, CDR2 YYREEE (reference sequence). The CDR3 is 15 amino acids. The V gene lost 6 bases and the J gene lost 6 bases, with 21 bases spanning the gap. The CDR3 region is CASKSGGRGRNGYTF. CDR3 in DNA: TGTGCCAGCAAATCCGGAGGGAGGGGGAGAAATGGCTACACCTTC. Full variable domain (missing parts from reference TRBV5-4 and TRBJ1-2): ETGVTQSPTHLIKTRGQQVTLRCSSQSGHNTVSWYQQALGQGPQFIFQYYREEENGRGNFPPRFSGLQFPNYSSELNVNALELDDSALYLCASKSGGRGRNGYTFGSGTRLTVV.